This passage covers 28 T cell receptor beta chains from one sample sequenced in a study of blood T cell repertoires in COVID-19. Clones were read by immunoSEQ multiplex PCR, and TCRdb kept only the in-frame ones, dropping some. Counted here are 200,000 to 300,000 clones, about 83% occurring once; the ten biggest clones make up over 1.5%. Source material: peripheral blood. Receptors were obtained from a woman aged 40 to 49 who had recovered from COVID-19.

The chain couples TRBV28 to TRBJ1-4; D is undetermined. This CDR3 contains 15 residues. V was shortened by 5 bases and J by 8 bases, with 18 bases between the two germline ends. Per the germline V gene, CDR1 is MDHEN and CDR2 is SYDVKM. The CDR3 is CASSPPGGSGEKLFF. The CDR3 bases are TGTGCCAGCAGTCCCCCTGGAGGGTCCGGAGAAAAACTGTTTTTT. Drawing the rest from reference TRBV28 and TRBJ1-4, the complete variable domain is DVKVTQSSRYLVKRTGEKVFLECVQDMDHENMFWYRQDPGLGLRLIYFSYDVKMKEKGDIPEGYSVSREKKERFSLILESASTNQTSMYLCASSPPGGSGEKLFFGSGTQLSVL.

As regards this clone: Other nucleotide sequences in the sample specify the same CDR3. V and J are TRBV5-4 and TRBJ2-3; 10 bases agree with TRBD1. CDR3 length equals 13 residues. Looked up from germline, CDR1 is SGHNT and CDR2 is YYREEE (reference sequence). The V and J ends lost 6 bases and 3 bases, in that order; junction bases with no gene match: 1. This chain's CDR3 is CASTGQGTDTQYF. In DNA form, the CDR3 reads TGTGCCAGCACGGGACAGGGGACAGATACGCAGTATTTT. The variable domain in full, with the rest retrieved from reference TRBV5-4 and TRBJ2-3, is ETGVTQSPTHLIKTRGQQVTLRCSSQSGHNTVSWYQQALGQGPQFIFQYYREEENGRGNFPPRFSGLQFPNYSSELNVNALELDDSALYLCASTGQGTDTQYFGPGTRLTVL.

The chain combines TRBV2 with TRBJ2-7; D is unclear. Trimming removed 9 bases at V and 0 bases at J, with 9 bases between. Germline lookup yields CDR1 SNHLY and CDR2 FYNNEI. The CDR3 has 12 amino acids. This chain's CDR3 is CASTGTSYEQYF. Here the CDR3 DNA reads TGTGCCAGTACGGGTACCTCCTACGAGCAGTACTTC. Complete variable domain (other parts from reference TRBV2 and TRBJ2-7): EPEVTQTPSHQVTQMGQEVILRCVPISNHLYFYWYRQILGQKVEFLVSFYNNEISEKSEIFDDQFSVERPDGSNFTLKIRSTKLEDSAMYFCASTGTSYEQYFGPGTRLTVT.

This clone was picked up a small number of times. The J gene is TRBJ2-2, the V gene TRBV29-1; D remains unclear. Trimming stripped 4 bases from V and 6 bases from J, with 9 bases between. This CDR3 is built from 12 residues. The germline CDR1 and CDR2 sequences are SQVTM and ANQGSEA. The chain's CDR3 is CSVGSSAGELFF. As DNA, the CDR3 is TGCAGCGTTGGTTCTTCTGCCGGGGAGCTGTTTTTT.

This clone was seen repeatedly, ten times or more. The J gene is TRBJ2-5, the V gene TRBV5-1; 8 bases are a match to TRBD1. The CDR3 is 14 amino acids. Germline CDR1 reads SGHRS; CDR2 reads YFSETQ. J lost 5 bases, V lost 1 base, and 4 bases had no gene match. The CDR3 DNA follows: TGCGCCAGCAGCTTGTCGGGACAGGCGGAGACCCAGTACTTC. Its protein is CASSLSGQAETQYF.

The DNA of the CDR3 is TGTGCCAGCAGTCCCCGACTAGTCAATGAGCAGTTCTTC. Its protein product is CASSPRLVNEQFF. V is TRBV6-2 or TRBV6-3 and J is TRBJ2-1; possibly TRBD2 for D (6 bases). Germline V gene data show CDR1 as MNHEY and CDR2 as SVGEGT. V was pared by 5 bases and J by 6 bases, with 11 bases between. The CDR3 sequence is 13 residues long.

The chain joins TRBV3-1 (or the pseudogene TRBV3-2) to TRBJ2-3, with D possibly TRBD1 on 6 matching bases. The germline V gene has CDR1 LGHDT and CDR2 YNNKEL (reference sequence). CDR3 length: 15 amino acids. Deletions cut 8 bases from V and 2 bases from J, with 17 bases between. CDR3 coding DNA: TGTGCCAGCCGGCCTATGGGGGCCGACACAGATACGCAGTATTTT. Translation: CASRPMGADTDTQYF.

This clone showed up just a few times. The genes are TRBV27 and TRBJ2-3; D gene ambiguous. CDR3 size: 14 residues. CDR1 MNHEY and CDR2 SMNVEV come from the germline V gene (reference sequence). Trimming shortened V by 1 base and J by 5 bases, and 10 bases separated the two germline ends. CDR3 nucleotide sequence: TGTGCCAGCAGTTTATACCCCGGTATAGATACGCAGTATTTT. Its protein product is CASSLYPGIDTQYF.

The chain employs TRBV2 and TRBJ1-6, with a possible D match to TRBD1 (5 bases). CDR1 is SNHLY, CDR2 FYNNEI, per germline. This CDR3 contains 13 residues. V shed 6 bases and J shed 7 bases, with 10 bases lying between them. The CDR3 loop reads CASRGLLNSPLHF. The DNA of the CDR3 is TGTGCCAGCAGGGGACTGCTGAATTCACCCCTCCACTTT.

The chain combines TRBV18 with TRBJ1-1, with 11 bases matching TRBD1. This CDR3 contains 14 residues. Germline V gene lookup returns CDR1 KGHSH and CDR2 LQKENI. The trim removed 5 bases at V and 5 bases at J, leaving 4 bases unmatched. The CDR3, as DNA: TGTGCCAGCTCAACGGGGACAGGGGGGACTGAAGCTTTCTTT. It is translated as CASSTGTGGTEAFF.

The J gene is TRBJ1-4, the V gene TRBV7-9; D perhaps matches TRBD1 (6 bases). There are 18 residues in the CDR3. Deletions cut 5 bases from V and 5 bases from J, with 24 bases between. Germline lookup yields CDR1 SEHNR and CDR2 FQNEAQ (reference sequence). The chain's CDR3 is CASSPLGGGAKRNEKLFF. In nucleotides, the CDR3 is TGTGCCAGCAGCCCCCTGGGCGGGGGGGCCAAGCGGAATGAAAAACTGTTTTTT.

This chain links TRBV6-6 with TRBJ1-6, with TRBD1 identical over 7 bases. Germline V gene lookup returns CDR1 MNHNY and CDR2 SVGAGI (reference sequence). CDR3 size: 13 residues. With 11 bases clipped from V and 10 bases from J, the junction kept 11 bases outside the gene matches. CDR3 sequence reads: CAVTGQSSSPLHF. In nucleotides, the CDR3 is TGTGCCGTGACGGGACAGTCAAGCTCACCCCTCCACTTT.

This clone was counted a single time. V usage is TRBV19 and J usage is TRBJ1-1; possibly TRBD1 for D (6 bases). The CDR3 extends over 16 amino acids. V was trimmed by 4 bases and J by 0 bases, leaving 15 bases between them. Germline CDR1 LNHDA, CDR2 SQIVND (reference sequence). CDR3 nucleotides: TGTGCCAGTAGTAGCGACAGGCGGAACATGAACACTGAAGCTTTCTTT. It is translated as CASSSDRRNMNTEAFF.

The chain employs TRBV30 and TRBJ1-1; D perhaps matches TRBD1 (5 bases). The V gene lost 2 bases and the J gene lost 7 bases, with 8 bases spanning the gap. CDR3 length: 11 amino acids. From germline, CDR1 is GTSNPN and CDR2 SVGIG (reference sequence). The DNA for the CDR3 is TGTGCCTGGAGTAGGAGGGGTGAAGCTTTCTTT. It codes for CAWSRRGEAFF. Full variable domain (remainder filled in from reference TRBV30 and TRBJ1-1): SQTIHQWPATLVQPVGSPLSLECTVEGTSNPNLYWYRQAAGRGLQLLFYSVGIGQISSEVPQNLSASRPQDRQFILSSKKLLLSDSGFYLCAWSRRGEAFFGQGTRLTVV.

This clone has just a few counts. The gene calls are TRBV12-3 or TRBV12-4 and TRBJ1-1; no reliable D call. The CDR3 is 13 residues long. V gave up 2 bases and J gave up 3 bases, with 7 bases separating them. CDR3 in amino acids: CASSLMSDTEAFF. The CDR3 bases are TGTGCCAGCAGTTTAATGTCAGACACTGAAGCTTTCTTT.

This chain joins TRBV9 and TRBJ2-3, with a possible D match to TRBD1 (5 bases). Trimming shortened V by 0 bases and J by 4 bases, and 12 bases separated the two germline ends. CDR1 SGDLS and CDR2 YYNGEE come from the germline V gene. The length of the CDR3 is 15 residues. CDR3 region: CASSVGAGNSDTQYF. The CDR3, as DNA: TGTGCCAGCAGCGTAGGAGCAGGGAATTCAGATACGCAGTATTTT.

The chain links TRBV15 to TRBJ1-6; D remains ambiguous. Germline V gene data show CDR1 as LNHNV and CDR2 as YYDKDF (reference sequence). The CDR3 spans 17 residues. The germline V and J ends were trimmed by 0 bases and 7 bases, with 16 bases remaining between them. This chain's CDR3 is CATSRDDGGQLNSPLHF. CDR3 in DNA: TGTGCCACCAGCAGAGATGATGGAGGTCAGTTGAATTCACCCCTCCACTTT.

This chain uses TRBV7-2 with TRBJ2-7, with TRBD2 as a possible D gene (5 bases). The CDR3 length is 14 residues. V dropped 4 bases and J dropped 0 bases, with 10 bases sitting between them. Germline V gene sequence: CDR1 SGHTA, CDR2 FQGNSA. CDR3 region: CASSSGVSSYEQYF. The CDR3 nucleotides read TGTGCCAGCAGCTCCGGGGTATCCTCCTACGAGCAGTACTTC. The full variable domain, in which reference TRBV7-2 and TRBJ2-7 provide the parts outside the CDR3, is GAGVSQSPSNKVTEKGKDVELRCDPISGHTALYWYRQSLGQGLEFLIYFQGNSAPDKSGLPSDRFSAERTGGSVSTLTIQRTQQEDSAVYLCASSSGVSSYEQYFGPGTRLTVT.

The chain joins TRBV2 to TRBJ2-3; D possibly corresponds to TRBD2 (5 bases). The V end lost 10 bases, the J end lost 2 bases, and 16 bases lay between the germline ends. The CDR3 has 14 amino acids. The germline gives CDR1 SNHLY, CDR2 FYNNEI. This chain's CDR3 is CANKKGGTTDTQYF. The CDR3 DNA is TGTGCCAACAAAAAAGGAGGTACCACAGATACGCAGTATTTT.

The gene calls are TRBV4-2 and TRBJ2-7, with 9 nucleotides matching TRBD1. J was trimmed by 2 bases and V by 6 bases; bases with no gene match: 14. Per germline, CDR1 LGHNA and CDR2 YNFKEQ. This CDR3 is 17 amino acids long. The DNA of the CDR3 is TGTGCCAGCAGTGACATTAGAGGGGGGACAGGGACCTACGAGCAGTACTTC. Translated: CASSDIRGGTGTYEQYF.

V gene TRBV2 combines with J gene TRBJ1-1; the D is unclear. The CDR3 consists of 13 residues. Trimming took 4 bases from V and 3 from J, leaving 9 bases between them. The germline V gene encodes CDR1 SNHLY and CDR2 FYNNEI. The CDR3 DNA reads TGTGCCAGCAGTGGCCGGTTCTACACTGAAGCTTTCTTT. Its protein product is CASSGRFYTEAFF.

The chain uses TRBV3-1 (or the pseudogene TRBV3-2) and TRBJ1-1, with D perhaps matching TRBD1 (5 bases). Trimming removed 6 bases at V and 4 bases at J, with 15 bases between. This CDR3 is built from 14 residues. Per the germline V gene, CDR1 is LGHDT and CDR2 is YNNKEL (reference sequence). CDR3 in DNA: TGTGCCAGCAGAGTCGGGGGGGGAAGCACTGAAGCTTTCTTT. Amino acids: CASRVGGGSTEAFF.

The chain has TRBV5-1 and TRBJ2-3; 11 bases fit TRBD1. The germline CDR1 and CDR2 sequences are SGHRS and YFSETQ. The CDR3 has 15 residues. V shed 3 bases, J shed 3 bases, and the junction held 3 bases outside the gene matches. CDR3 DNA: TGCGCCAGCAGCTCCGGGACAGGGGGAACAGATACGCAGTATTTT. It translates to CASSSGTGGTDTQYF.

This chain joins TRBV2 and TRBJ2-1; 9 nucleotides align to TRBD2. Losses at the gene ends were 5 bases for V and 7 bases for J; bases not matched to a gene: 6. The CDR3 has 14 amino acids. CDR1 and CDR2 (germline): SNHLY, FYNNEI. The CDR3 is CASSLLSGGNEQFF. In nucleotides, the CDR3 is TGTGCCAGCAGTCTACTTAGCGGGGGAAATGAGCAGTTCTTC. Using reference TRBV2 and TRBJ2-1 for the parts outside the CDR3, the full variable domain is EPEVTQTPSHQVTQMGQEVILRCVPISNHLYFYWYRQILGQKVEFLVSFYNNEISEKSEIFDDQFSVERPDGSNFTLKIRSTKLEDSAMYFCASSLLSGGNEQFFGPGTRLTVL.

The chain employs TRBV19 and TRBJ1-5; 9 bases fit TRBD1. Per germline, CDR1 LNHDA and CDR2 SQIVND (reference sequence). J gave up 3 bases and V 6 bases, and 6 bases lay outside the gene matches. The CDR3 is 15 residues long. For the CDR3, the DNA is TGTGCCAGTAGAACGGGACAGGGCTACAATCAGCCCCAGCATTTT. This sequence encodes CASRTGQGYNQPQHF.

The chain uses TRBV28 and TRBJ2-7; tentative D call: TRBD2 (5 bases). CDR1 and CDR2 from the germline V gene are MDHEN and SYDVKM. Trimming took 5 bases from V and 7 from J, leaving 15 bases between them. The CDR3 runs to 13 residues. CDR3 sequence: CASSLAPLGEQYF. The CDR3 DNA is TGTGCCAGCAGTCTAGCCCCCCTTGGGGAGCAGTACTTC.

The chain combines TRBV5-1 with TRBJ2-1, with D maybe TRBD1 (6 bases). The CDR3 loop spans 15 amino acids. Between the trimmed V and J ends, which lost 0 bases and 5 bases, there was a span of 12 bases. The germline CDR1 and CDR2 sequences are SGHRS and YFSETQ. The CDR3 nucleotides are TGCGCCAGCAGCTTGGAACAGGGTCGTCACAATGAGCAGTTCTTC. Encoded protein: CASSLEQGRHNEQFF. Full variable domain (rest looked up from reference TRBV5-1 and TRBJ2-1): KAGVTQTPRYLIKTRGQQVTLSCSPISGHRSVSWYQQTPGQGLQFLFEYFSETQRNKGNFPGRFSGRQFSNSRSEMNVSTLELGDSALYLCASSLEQGRHNEQFFGPGTRLTVL.

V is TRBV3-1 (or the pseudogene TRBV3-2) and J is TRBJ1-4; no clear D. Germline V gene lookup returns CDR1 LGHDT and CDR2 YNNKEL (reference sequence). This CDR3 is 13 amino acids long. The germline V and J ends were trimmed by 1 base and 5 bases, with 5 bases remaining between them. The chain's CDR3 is CASSQGGNEKLFF. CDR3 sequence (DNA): TGTGCCAGCAGCCAAGGCGGGAATGAAAAACTGTTTTTT.